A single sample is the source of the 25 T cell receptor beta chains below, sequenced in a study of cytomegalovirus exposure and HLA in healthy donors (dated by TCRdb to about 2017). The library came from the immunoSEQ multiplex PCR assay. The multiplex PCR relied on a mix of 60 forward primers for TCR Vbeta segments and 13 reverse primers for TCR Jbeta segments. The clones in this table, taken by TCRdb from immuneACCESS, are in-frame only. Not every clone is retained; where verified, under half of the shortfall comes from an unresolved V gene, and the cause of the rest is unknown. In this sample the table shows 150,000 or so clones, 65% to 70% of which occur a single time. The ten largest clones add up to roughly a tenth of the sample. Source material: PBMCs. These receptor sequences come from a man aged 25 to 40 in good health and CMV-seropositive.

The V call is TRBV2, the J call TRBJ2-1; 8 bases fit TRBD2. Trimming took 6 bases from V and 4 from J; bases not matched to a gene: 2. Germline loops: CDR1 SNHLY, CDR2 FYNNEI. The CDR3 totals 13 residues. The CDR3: CASRGGGYNEQFF. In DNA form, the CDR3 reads TGTGCCAGCAGGGGCGGGGGGTACAATGAGCAGTTCTTC. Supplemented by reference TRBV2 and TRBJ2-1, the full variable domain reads EPEVTQTPSHQVTQMGQEVILRCVPISNHLYFYWYRQILGQKVEFLVSFYNNEISEKSEIFDDQFSVERPDGSNFTLKIRSTKLEDSAMYFCASRGGGYNEQFFGPGTRLTVL.

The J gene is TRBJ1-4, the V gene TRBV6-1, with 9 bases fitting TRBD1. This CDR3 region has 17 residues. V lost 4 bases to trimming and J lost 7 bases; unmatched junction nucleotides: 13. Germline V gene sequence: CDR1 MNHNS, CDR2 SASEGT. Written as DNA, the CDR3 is TGTGCCAGCAGTGGATTGGACAGGGGTAGCGGGATTGAAAAACTGTTTTTT. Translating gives CASSGLDRGSGIEKLFF.

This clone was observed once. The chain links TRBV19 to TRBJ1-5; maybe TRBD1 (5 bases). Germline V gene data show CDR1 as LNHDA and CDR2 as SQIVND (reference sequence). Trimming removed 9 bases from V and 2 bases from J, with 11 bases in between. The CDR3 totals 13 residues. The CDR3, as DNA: TGTGCCAGCGGTGGGGGGGGCAATCAGCCCCAGCATTTT. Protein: CASGGGGNQPQHF.

The CDR3 DNA is TGTGCCAGCAGCTCTGGACAGGGTTACAATGAGCAGTTCTTC. Its protein product is CASSSGQGYNEQFF. This chain joins TRBV7-6 and TRBJ2-1; 8 nucleotides align to TRBD1. J was trimmed by 4 bases and V by 4 bases; bases with no gene match: 3. This CDR3 is 14 amino acids long. The V gene's germline CDR1 is SGHVS and CDR2 FNYEAQ.

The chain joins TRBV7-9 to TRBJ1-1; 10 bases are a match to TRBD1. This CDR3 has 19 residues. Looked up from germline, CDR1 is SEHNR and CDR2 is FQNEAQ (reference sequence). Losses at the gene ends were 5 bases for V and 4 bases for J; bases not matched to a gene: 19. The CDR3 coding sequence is TGTGCCAGCAGCCACCAACCTGGGACAGGGGTCCTACGGGTCACTGAAGCTTTCTTT. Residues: CASSHQPGTGVLRVTEAFF.

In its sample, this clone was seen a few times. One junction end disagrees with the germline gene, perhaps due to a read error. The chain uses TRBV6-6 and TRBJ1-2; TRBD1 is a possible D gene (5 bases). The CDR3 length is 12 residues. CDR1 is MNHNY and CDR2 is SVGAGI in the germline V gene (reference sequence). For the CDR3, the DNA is TGTGCCAGCAGTTTACAGGATTCCCTGACGTCCTTC. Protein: CASSLQDSLTSF.

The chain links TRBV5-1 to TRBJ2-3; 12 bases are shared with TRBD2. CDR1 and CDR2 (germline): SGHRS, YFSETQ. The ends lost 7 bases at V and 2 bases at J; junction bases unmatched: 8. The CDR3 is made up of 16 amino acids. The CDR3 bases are TGCGCCAGCGCATCTCTAGCGGGAGGGACCACAGATACGCAGTATTTT. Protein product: CASASLAGGTTDTQYF. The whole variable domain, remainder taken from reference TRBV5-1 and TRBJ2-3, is KAGVTQTPRYLIKTRGQQVTLSCSPISGHRSVSWYQQTPGQGLQFLFEYFSETQRNKGNFPGRFSGRQFSNSRSEMNVSTLELGDSALYLCASASLAGGTTDTQYFGPGTRLTVL.

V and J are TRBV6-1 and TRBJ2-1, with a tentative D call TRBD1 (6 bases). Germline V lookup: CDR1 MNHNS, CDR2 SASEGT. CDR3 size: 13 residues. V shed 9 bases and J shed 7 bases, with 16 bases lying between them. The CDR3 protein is CASEGDTTNEQFF. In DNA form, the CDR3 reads TGTGCCAGTGAGGGGGATACAACTAATGAGCAGTTCTTC.

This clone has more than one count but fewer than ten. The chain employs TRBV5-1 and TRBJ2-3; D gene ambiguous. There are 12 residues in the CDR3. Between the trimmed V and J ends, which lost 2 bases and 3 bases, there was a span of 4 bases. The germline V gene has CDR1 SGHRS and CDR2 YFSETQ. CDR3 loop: CASSFPTDTQYF. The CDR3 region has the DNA TGCGCCAGCAGCTTCCCTACAGATACGCAGTATTTT. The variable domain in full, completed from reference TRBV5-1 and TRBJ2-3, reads KAGVTQTPRYLIKTRGQQVTLSCSPISGHRSVSWYQQTPGQGLQFLFEYFSETQRNKGNFPGRFSGRQFSNSRSEMNVSTLELGDSALYLCASSFPTDTQYFGPGTRLTVL.

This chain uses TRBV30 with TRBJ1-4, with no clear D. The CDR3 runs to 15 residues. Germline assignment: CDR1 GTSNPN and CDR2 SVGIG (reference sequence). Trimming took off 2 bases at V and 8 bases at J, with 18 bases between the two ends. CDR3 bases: TGTGCCTGGAGTAGGCGTGAGGTCCGAAAGGAAAAACTGTTTTTT. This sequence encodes CAWSRREVRKEKLFF.

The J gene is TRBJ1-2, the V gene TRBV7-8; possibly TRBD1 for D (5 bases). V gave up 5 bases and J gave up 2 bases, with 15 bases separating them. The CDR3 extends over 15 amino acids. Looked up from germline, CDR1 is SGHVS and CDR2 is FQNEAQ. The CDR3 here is CASSPPGRGNYGYTF. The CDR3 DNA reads TGTGCCAGCAGCCCTCCTGGGAGGGGCAACTATGGCTACACCTTC.

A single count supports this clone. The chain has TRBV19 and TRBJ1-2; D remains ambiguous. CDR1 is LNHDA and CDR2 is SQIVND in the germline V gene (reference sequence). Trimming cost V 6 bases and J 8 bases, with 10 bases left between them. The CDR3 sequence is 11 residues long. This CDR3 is CASSSFRGYTF. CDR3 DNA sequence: TGTGCCAGTAGCTCCTTCCGGGGCTACACCTTC.

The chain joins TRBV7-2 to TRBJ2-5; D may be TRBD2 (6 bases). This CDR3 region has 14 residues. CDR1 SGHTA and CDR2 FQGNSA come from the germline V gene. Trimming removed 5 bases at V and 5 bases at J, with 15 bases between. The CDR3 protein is CASSLSRDWETQYF. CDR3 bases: TGTGCCAGCAGCCTCTCCCGGGACTGGGAGACCCAGTACTTC.

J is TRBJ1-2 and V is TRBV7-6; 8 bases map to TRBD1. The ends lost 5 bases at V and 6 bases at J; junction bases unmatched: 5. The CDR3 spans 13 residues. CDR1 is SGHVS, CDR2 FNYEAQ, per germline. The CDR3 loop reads CASSKGQGDGYTF. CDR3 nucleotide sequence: TGTGCCAGCAGCAAAGGACAGGGCGATGGCTACACCTTC.

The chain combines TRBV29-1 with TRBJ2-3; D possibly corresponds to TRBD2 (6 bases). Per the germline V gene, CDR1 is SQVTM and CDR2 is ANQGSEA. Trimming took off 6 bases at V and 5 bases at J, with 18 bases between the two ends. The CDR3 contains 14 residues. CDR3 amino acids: CSVEPGAQGDTQYF. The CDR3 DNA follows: TGCAGCGTAGAACCGGGAGCGCAGGGAGATACGCAGTATTTT.

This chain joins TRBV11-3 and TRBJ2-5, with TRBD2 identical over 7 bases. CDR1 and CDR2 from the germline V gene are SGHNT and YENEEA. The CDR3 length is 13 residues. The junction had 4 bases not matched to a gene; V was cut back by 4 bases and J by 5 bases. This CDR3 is CASSSPGGETQYF. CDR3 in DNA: TGTGCCAGCAGCTCCCCCGGGGGGGAGACCCAGTACTTC.

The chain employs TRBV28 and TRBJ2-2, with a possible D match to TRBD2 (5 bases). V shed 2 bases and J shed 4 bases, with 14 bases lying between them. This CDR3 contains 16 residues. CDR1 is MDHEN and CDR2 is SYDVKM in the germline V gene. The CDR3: CASSLRGSGSTGELFF. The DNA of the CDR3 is TGTGCCAGCAGTTTACGGGGAAGTGGGAGCACCGGGGAGCTGTTTTTT.

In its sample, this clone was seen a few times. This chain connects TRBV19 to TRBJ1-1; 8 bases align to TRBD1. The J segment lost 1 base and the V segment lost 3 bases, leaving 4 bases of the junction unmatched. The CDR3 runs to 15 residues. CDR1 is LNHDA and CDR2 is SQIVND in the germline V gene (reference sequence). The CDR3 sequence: CASSILGTGNTEAFF. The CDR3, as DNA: TGTGCCAGTAGTATCTTGGGGACAGGGAACACTGAAGCTTTCTTT.

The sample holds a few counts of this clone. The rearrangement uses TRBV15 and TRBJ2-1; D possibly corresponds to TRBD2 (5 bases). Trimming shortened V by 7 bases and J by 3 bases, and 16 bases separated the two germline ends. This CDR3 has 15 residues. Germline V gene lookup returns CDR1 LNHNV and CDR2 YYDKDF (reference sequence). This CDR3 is CATTSGSGIYNEQFF. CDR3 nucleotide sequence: TGTGCCACCACCTCGGGGAGCGGTATCTACAATGAGCAGTTCTTC.

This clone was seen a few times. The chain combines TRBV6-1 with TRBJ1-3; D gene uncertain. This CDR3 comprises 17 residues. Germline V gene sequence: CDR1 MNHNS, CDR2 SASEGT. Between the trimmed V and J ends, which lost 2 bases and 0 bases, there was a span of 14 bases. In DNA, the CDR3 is TGTGCCAGCAGTGAAATAATCTCCCCGGGCTCTGGAAACACCATATATTTT. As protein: CASSEIISPGSGNTIYF.

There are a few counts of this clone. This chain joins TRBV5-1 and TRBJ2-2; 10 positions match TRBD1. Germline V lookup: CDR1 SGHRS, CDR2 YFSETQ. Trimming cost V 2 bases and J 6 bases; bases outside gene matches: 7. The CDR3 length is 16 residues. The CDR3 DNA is TGCGCCAGCAGCTTTGGGAGACAGGGGGCGCCCGGGGAGCTGTTTTTT. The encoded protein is CASSFGRQGAPGELFF.

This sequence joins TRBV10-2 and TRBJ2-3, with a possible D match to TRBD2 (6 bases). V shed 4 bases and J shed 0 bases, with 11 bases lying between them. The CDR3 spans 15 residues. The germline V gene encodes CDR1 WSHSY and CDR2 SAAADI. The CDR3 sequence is CASSAPGDSTDTQYF. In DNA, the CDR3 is TGCGCCAGCAGTGCCCCGGGGGACAGCACAGATACGCAGTATTTT.

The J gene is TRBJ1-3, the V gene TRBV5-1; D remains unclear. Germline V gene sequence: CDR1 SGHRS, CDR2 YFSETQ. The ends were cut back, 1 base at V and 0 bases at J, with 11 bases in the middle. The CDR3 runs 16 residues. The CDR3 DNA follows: TGCGCCAGCAGCTTGCACGCCTCGGGCTCTGGAAACACCATATATTTT. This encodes CASSLHASGSGNTIYF.

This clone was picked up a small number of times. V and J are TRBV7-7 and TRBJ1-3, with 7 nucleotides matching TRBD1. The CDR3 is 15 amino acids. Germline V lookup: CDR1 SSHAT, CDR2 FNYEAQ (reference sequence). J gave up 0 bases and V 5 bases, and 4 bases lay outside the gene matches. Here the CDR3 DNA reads TGTGCCAGCAGCCTGACAGGGAGCTCTGGAAACACCATATATTTT. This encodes CASSLTGSSGNTIYF.

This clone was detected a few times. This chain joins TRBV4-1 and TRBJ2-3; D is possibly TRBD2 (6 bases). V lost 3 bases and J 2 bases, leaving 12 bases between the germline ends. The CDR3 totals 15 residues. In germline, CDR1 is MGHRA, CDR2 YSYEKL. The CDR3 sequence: CASSQVGTYTDTQYF. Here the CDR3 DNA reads TGCGCCAGCAGCCAGGTTGGGACTTACACAGATACGCAGTATTTT.